A selection of T cell receptor beta chains follows, all from one sample in a study of OX40 agonist ivuxolimab in advanced cancers. Clones were read by immunoSEQ multiplex PCR, and TCRdb kept only the in-frame ones, dropping some. The sample holds 55,000 to 75,000 clones, about nine tenths seen once. This specimen consisted of CD4+ or CD8+ T cells sorted from blood, obtained in a trial of the OX40 agonist ivuxolimab. These receptors were taken from an adult with an advanced solid tumor such as melanoma, head and neck, liver or kidney cancer. Both conserved end residues are part of each CDR3. D genes are given only for firm matches. Size is stated for part of the rows, as once, few or many counts, or as a class when the clone is expanded.

D,size,V,J,CDR3,DNA
TRBD1,-,TRBV6-5,TRBJ2-7,CASRDRGHYEQYF,TGTGCCAGCAGAGACAGGGGGCACTACGAGCAGTACTTC
TRBD2,once,TRBV7-9,TRBJ2-3,CASRAGLAVLDTQYF,TGTGCCAGCAGGGCGGGACTAGCAGTCTTAGATACGCAGTATTTT
-,once,TRBV21-1,TRBJ2-7,CASSSRTDRAGEEYEQYF,TGTGCCAGCAGCTCCCGGACCGACAGGGCAGGGGAGGAGTACGAGCAGTACTTC
-,-,TRBV19,TRBJ2-4,CASSIDRVVGLEEDIQYF,TGTGCCAGTAGTATAGATCGGGTTGTAGGTCTAGAGGAAGACATTCAGTACTTC
-,-,TRBV14,TRBJ2-7,CASRHRTHYEQYF,TGTGCCAGCAGACACAGGACCCACTACGAGCAGTACTTC
TRBD2,-,TRBV27,TRBJ2-5,CASSFKHPGLAVQETQYF,TGTGCCAGCAGTTTCAAGCACCCGGGACTAGCAGTACAAGAGACCCAGTACTTC
-,-,TRBV5-8,TRBJ1-2,CASRISGYYGYTF,TGTGCCAGCAGGATCTCGGGATACTATGGCTACACCTTC
TRBD1,-,TRBV19,TRBJ1-1,CASSIGQATEAFF,TGTGCCAGTAGTATCGGACAGGCCACTGAAGCTTTCTTT
TRBD2,-,TRBV7-6,TRBJ2-1,CASSLYGGDNEQFF,TGTGCCAGCAGCTTATATGGGGGGGACAATGAGCAGTTCTTC
TRBD1,-,TRBV2,TRBJ2-3,CASGVDRGGTDTQYF,TGTGCCAGCGGGGTAGACAGGGGCGGCACAGATACGCAGTATTTT
TRBD1,-,TRBV4-2,TRBJ1-2,CASSQEVQGAMIFLYGYTF,TGTGCCAGCAGCCAAGAGGTGCAGGGGGCTATGATATTTCTCTATGGCTACACCTTC
TRBD2,-,TRBV28,TRBJ2-3,CASSSRVAGGLDTQYF,TGTGCCAGCAGTTCCCGGGTAGCGGGAGGTCTAGATACGCAGTATTTT
-,-,TRBV11-2,TRBJ2-7,CASSLGLVSTYEQYF,TGTGCCAGCAGCTTAGGACTGGTCTCAACCTACGAGCAGTACTTC
TRBD2,-,TRBV19,TRBJ2-1,CASLTSGGSYNEQFF,TGTGCCAGCCTAACTAGCGGAGGCTCCTACAATGAGCAGTTCTTC
TRBD2,-,TRBV4-3,TRBJ2-1,CASSHGGTSDFNEQFF,TGCGCCAGCAGCCATGGAGGGACTAGCGATTTCAATGAGCAGTTCTTC
TRBD1,-,TRBV29-1,TRBJ2-5,CSVEGDWTGVWETQYF,TGCAGCGTTGAGGGGGACTGGACAGGGGTGTGGGAGACCCAGTACTTC
-,few,TRBV5-1,TRBJ2-7,CASSSAGTWDEQYF,TGCGCCAGCAGCAGCGCAGGGACGTGGGACGAGCAGTACTTC
TRBD2,-,TRBV28,TRBJ2-1,CASSHPGLAVSSYNEQFF,TGTGCCAGCAGCCATCCGGGACTAGCGGTGAGCTCCTACAATGAGCAGTTCTTC
TRBD2,-,TRBV7-9,TRBJ2-7,CASSELAGGSYEQYF,TGTGCCAGCAGCGAACTAGCGGGAGGATCCTACGAGCAGTACTTC
-,-,TRBV13,TRBJ2-2,CASSQGENTGELFF,TGTGCCAGCAGCCAAGGGGAGAACACCGGGGAGCTGTTTTTT
-,-,TRBV7-9,TRBJ1-1,CASSPAGGWMNTEAFF,TGTGCCAGCAGCCCCGCGGGGGGGTGGATGAACACTGAAGCTTTCTTT
-,-,TRBV6-1,TRBJ2-3,CASSDLWVGDGTDTQYF,TGTGCCAGCAGTGACCTGTGGGTGGGAGATGGCACAGATACGCAGTATTTT
TRBD1,-,TRBV7-6,TRBJ2-1,CAARTGNNEQFF,TGTGCCGCCCGGACAGGGAATAATGAGCAGTTCTTC
-,-,TRBV4-1,TRBJ2-5,CASSQGAGETQYF,TGCGCCAGCAGCCAGGGAGCTGGGGAGACCCAGTACTTC
-,once,TRBV5-1,TRBJ2-7,CASSLGPGGEQYF,TGCGCCAGCAGCTTGGGCCCCGGGGGTGAGCAGTACTTC
TRBD1,-,TRBV7-8,TRBJ2-3,CASSLEGASTDTQYF,TGTGCCAGCAGCCTTGAGGGGGCTAGCACAGATACGCAGTATTTT
-,-,TRBV4-1,TRBJ1-4,CASSQNEEKLFF,TGCGCCAGCAGCCAGAACGAAGAAAAACTGTTTTTT
-,-,TRBV28,TRBJ2-7,CASSLTQGGVTEQYF,TGTGCCAGCAGCCTAACACAGGGGGGGGTAACCGAGCAGTACTTC
TRBD2,-,TRBV4-3,TRBJ2-7,CASSQARTSGSYEQYF,TGCGCCAGCAGCCAAGCTCGGACTAGCGGGAGCTACGAGCAGTACTTC
TRBD2,-,TRBV7-9,TRBJ2-5,CASSPTVIAGAETQYF,TGTGCCAGCAGCCCAACGGTAATAGCGGGAGCGGAGACCCAGTACTTC
TRBD2,-,TRBV13,TRBJ2-3,CASSFGTSGRRDTQYF,TGTGCCAGCAGCTTTGGGACTAGCGGGCGAAGAGATACGCAGTATTTT
-,-,TRBV7-2,TRBJ2-1,CASSTANEQFF,TGTGCCAGCAGCACGGCCAATGAGCAGTTCTTC
-,-,TRBV5-6,TRBJ2-1,CASSLDSPNEQFF,TGTGCCAGCAGCTTGGACAGCCCCAATGAGCAGTTCTTC
TRBD2,-,TRBV29-1,TRBJ2-7,CSATGTSGTADF,TGCAGCGCAACCGGGACTAGCGGGACCGCAGACTTC
TRBD1,-,TRBV28,TRBJ2-1,CASSRTPQGWMAEQFF,TGTGCCAGCAGTAGGACTCCACAGGGGTGGATGGCTGAGCAGTTCTTC
-,-,TRBV11-2,TRBJ2-4,CASSLDNLILAKNIQYF,TGTGCCAGCAGCTTAGATAACTTGATACTAGCCAAAAACATTCAGTACTTC
-,few,TRBV5-6,TRBJ2-3,CASSLGQLTDTQYF,TGTGCCAGCAGCTTGGGTCAGCTAACAGATACGCAGTATTTT
-,-,TRBV27,TRBJ2-7,CASSLLPGPLLEQYF,TGTGCCAGCAGTTTATTGCCGGGACCCCTTCTCGAGCAGTACTTC
TRBD1,few,TRBV6-5,TRBJ2-7,CASSPQGHEQYF,TGTGCCAGCAGTCCACAGGGGCACGAGCAGTACTTC
-,-,TRBV19,TRBJ2-7,CASSIKSGFTREQYF,TGTGCCAGTAGTATAAAAAGCGGATTCACGAGGGAGCAGTACTTC
TRBD2,-,TRBV15,TRBJ2-5,CATGGRGRQREKIAETQYF,TGTGCCACAGGCGGACGAGGGAGGCAGCGGGAGAAAATAGCGGAGACCCAGTACTTC
TRBD2,-,TRBV9,TRBJ2-1,CASSFGTSGEQFF,TGTGCCAGCAGCTTCGGGACTAGCGGTGAGCAGTTCTTC
-,-,TRBV11-2,TRBJ2-7,CASRLWGRTAYEQYF,TGTGCCAGCAGGTTATGGGGGAGGACTGCCTACGAGCAGTACTTC
-,-,TRBV19,TRBJ2-1,CASSLNFFQGVDEQFF,TGTGCCAGTAGTCTAAATTTTTTCCAAGGGGTCGACGAGCAGTTCTTC
-,-,TRBV6-6,TRBJ1-2,CASSSQGPHGYTF,TGTGCCAGCAGCTCCCAGGGGCCCCATGGCTACACCTTC
-,-,TRBV18,TRBJ2-7,CASSPRRGLNYEQYF,TGTGCCAGCTCACCCCGGAGGGGGCTAAACTACGAGCAGTACTTC
TRBD2,once,TRBV27,TRBJ2-1,CASSPSPGLVREQFF,TGTGCCAGCAGTCCATCCCCCGGACTAGTTCGCGAGCAGTTCTTC
-,few,TRBV7-8,TRBJ2-4,CASSAGITAGNIQYF,TGTGCCAGCAGCGCCGGGATCACCGCGGGGAACATTCAGTACTTC
-,-,TRBV28,TRBJ1-4,CASSLLFDSQSFTNEKLFF,TGTGCCAGCAGTTTACTCTTTGACAGCCAATCCTTCACTAATGAAAAACTGTTTTTT